This TCR beta chain was sequenced during a study of T cell responses to AZD1222 COVID-19 vaccine. Broader study findings: Donor demographics were predominantly white British with a female majority; clonal diversity may be underestimated. Baseline antibody screening turned up just a handful of seropositive AZD1222 recipients.

Comment on this clone: Its antigen is unknown.

Sequencing was performed with immunoSEQ multiplex PCR; in TCRdb, only in-frame clones are kept and a portion is missing. The repertoire has roughly 44,000 clones, around 80% of them found once; the top ten carry 45% to 60%. The length of the CDR3 is 13 residues. The germline CDR1 and CDR2 sequences are SGHDN and FVKESK. Trimming pared 3 bases from V and 4 bases from J, leaving 9 bases between. The chain carries TRBV14 and TRBJ1-2, with D perhaps TRBD1 (5 bases). The input for sequencing was peripheral blood, taken on day 0 of AZD1222 vaccination. This receptor was taken from an adult in good health. CDR3 sequence: CASSHKGTYGYTF. The CDR3, as DNA: TGTGCCAGCAGCCATAAGGGGACCTATGGCTACACCTTC.